One TCR beta chain is described in this entry. Germline CDR1 MNHEY, CDR2 SMNVEV (reference sequence). Trimming left V 4 bases short and J 8 bases short, with 11 bases between. The length of the CDR3 is 12 residues. Profiling relied on immunoSEQ multiplex PCR, and the TCRdb table lists in-frame clones only, not all of them. This table holds under 250,000 clones, 82% found once. These data come from a study of blood T cell repertoires in COVID-19. The genes are TRBV27 and TRBJ1-2, with D unclear. This receptor was taken from an older woman who had recovered from COVID-19. Input material: PBMCs or T cells enriched from blood (not recorded which). CDR3 residues: CASSSNGLGYTF. CDR3 coding DNA: TGTGCCAGCAGTTCCAACGGGTTAGGCTACACCTTC.